These 14 T cell receptor beta chains originate from one sample sequenced in a study of shared clonotypes between healthy human individuals (TCRdb year 2020). Libraries were constructed by the immunoSEQ multiplex PCR assay. This is the immuneACCESS table as TCRdb keeps it, with only in-frame sequences that have V and J called. A part of the clones is gone; compared with another copy, unresolved V genes explain less than half, and the rest is unexplained. This sample lists 2 million to 3 million clones; 90% to 95% were detected once. The top ten clonotypes cover approximately 0.36% of the sample. The sample comprised naive CD4+ T cells from PBMCs. This specimen's cell subset or site label, interpreted: CD45RA+ positively selected. Receptor source: a man younger than 35 in good health. Some clones in this sample may be carry-over from other donors' samples.

The V gene is TRBV5-1, the J gene TRBJ2-1, with a tentative D call TRBD2 (6 bases). This CDR3 spans 15 amino acids. V lost 3 bases and J lost 3, with 13 bases in between. CDR1 SGHRS and CDR2 YFSETQ come from the germline V gene. The DNA for the CDR3 is TGCGCCAGCAGCTCGGGCGGGATAGTCTACAATGAGCAGTTCTTC. Residues: CASSSGGIVYNEQFF. Supplemented by reference TRBV5-1 and TRBJ2-1, the full variable domain reads KAGVTQTPRYLIKTRGQQVTLSCSPISGHRSVSWYQQTPGQGLQFLFEYFSETQRNKGNFPGRFSGRQFSNSRSEMNVSTLELGDSALYLCASSSGGIVYNEQFFGPGTRLTVL.

Written as DNA, the CDR3 is TGTGCCAGCAGCTTGTGGGTTAGCGGGAGGGGGGATACGCAGTATTTT. Translated, it gives CASSLWVSGRGDTQYF. The V call is TRBV5-4, the J call TRBJ2-3; TRBD2 matches 11 bases. With 1 base clipped from V and 6 bases from J, the junction kept 7 bases outside the gene matches. Germline CDR1 reads SGHNT; CDR2 reads YYREEE (reference sequence). This CDR3 region has 16 residues.

CDR3 nucleotide sequence: TGTGCCACCAGCAAAAGACAAGAGACCCAGTACTTC. It codes for CATSKRQETQYF. The J gene is TRBJ2-5, the V gene TRBV15; the D is unclear. Trimming stripped 4 bases from V and 2 bases from J, with 5 bases between. The CDR3 is 12 amino acids. The germline V gene encodes CDR1 LNHNV and CDR2 YYDKDF (reference sequence).

The rearrangement links TRBV27 to TRBJ2-7; D is uncertain. This CDR3 contains 13 residues. Between the trimmed V and J ends, which lost 5 bases and 0 bases, there was a span of 8 bases. From germline, CDR1 is MNHEY and CDR2 SMNVEV (reference sequence). The chain's CDR3 is CASSRISSYEQYF. CDR3 in DNA: TGTGCCAGCAGTCGTATAAGCTCCTACGAGCAGTACTTC.

The chain carries TRBV11-2 and TRBJ1-1; tentative D call: TRBD1 (5 bases). Trimming removed 2 bases from V and 6 bases from J, with 19 bases in between. The CDR3 is 16 residues long. CDR1 is SGHAT, CDR2 FQNNGV, per germline. The CDR3 is CASSLIPSREVSEAFF. CDR3 DNA sequence: TGTGCCAGCAGCTTAATTCCGTCCAGGGAAGTTTCTGAAGCTTTCTTT.

This clone came up once. This chain uses TRBV2 with TRBJ2-1; D is unresolved. V lost 1 base and J 2 bases, leaving 6 bases between the germline ends. Germline V gene sequence: CDR1 SNHLY, CDR2 FYNNEI. CDR3 length: 14 residues. The CDR3 loop reads CASSEESAYNEQFF. The CDR3 DNA is TGTGCCAGCAGTGAAGAGTCCGCCTACAATGAGCAGTTCTTC.

V and J are TRBV20-1 and TRBJ1-2; D is undetermined. V was trimmed by 5 bases and J by 8 bases, leaving 12 bases between them. The CDR3 extends over 11 amino acids. The V gene's germline CDR1 is DFQATT and CDR2 SNEGSKA (reference sequence). CDR3 sequence reads: CSAAGEAGYTF. The CDR3 bases are TGCAGTGCTGCGGGTGAAGCGGGCTACACCTTC.

The chain recombines TRBV28 with TRBJ2-1; D gene uncertain. The length of the CDR3 is 15 residues. In germline, CDR1 is MDHEN, CDR2 SYDVKM. Trimming left V 8 bases short and J 5 bases short, with 19 bases between. The CDR3 here is CASGFVAGTHNEQFF. As DNA, the CDR3 is TGTGCCAGCGGCTTCGTAGCAGGAACCCACAATGAGCAGTTCTTC.

The chain is built from TRBV11-2 and TRBJ2-7, with D unresolved. Trimming removed 7 bases at V and 5 bases at J, with 18 bases between. The CDR3 covers 14 residues. CDR1 and CDR2 (germline): SGHAT, FQNNGV. The CDR3 nucleotides are TGTGCCAGCACCCGTCCCCCCCTAGTAAACGAGCAGTACTTC. It is translated as CASTRPPLVNEQYF.

The chain recombines TRBV15 with TRBJ2-1; perhaps TRBD2 as D (7 bases). The V end lost 2 bases, the J end lost 7 bases, and 24 bases lay between the germline ends. Germline lookup yields CDR1 LNHNV and CDR2 YYDKDF (reference sequence). This CDR3 is built from 18 residues. The CDR3 spells CATSRRSGRGGALNEQFF. The DNA for the CDR3 is TGTGCCACCAGCAGAAGATCAGGTCGCGGGGGCGCGTTAAATGAGCAGTTCTTC. The full variable domain, its missing parts supplied by reference TRBV15 and TRBJ2-1, is DAMVIQNPRYQVTQFGKPVTLSCSQTLNHNVMYWYQQKSSQAPKLLFHYYDKDFNNEADTPDNFQSRRPNTSFCFLDIRSPGLGDTAMYLCATSRRSGRGGALNEQFFGPGTRLTVL.

V usage is TRBV2 and J usage is TRBJ1-6; possible D gene TRBD1, 5 bases. The CDR3 has 16 residues. The V gene lost 7 bases and the J gene lost 10 bases, with 23 bases spanning the gap. From germline, CDR1 is SNHLY and CDR2 FYNNEI. This chain's CDR3 is CASTLPGGGVGSPLHF. The CDR3 DNA is TGTGCCAGCACCCTACCGGGGGGGGGTGTCGGCTCACCCCTCCACTTT.

The rearrangement joins TRBV18 to TRBJ2-1; a weak D match, TRBD2 (7 bases). This CDR3 contains 15 residues. V was shortened by 4 bases and J by 5 bases, with 15 bases between the two germline ends. The germline V gene has CDR1 KGHSH and CDR2 LQKENI. CDR3 nucleotides: TGTGCCAGCTCACGCGGAAGGGGGGGAGACAATGAGCAGTTCTTC. Translating gives CASSRGRGGDNEQFF. Complete variable domain (other parts from reference TRBV18 and TRBJ2-1): NAGVMQNPRHLVRRRGQEARLRCSPMKGHSHVYWYRQLPEEGLKFMVYLQKENIIDESGMPKERFSAEFPKEGPSILRIQQVVRGDSAAYFCASSRGRGGDNEQFFGPGTRLTVL.

This chain joins TRBV5-6 and TRBJ1-4; D not certain. In germline, CDR1 is SGHDT, CDR2 YYEEEE. The V gene lost 4 bases and the J gene lost 4 bases, with 11 bases spanning the gap. The CDR3 length is 14 residues. The CDR3 nucleotides are TGTGCCAGCAGCCGGGCAGAAGATAATGAAAAACTGTTTTTT. It yields the protein CASSRAEDNEKLFF.

The rearrangement links TRBV5-1 to TRBJ1-1; 9 positions agree with TRBD1. The J segment lost 6 bases and the V segment lost 7 bases, leaving 4 bases of the junction unmatched. The CDR3 totals 12 residues. Per germline, CDR1 SGHRS and CDR2 YFSETQ. The CDR3: CASGWTGAEAFF. CDR3 coding DNA: TGCGCCAGCGGATGGACAGGGGCTGAAGCTTTCTTT. The full variable domain, rest sourced from reference TRBV5-1 and TRBJ1-1, is KAGVTQTPRYLIKTRGQQVTLSCSPISGHRSVSWYQQTPGQGLQFLFEYFSETQRNKGNFPGRFSGRQFSNSRSEMNVSTLELGDSALYLCASGWTGAEAFFGQGTRLTVV.